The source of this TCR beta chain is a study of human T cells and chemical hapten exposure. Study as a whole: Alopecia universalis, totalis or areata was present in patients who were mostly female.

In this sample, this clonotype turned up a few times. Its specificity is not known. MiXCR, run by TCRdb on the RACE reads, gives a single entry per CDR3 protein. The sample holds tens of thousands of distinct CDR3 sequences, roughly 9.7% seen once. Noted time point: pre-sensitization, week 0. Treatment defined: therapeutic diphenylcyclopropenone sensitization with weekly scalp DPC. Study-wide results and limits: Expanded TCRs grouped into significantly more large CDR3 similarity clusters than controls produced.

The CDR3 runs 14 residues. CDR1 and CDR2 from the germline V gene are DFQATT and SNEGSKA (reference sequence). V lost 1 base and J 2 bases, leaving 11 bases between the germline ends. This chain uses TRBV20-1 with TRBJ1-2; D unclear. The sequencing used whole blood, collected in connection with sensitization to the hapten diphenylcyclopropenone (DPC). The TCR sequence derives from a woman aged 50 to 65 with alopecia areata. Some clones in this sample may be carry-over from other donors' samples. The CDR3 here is CSARVVGGNYGYTF. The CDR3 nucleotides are TGCAGTGCTAGAGTTGTAGGTGGGAACTATGGCTACACCTTC.